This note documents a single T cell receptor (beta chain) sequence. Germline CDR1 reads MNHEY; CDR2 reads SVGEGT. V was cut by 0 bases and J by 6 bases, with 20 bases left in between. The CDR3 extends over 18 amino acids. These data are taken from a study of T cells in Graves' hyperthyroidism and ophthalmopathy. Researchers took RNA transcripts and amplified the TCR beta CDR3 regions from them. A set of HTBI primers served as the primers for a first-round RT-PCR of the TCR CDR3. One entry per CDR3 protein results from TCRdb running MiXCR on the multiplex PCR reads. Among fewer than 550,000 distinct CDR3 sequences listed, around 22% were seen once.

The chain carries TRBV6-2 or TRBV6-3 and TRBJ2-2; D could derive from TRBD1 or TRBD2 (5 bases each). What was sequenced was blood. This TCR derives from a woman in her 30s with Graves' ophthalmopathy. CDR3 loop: CASSYSPPHVRGAGELFF. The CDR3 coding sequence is TGTGCCAGCAGTTACTCGCCCCCCCATGTGAGGGGCGCCGGGGAGCTGTTTTTT.